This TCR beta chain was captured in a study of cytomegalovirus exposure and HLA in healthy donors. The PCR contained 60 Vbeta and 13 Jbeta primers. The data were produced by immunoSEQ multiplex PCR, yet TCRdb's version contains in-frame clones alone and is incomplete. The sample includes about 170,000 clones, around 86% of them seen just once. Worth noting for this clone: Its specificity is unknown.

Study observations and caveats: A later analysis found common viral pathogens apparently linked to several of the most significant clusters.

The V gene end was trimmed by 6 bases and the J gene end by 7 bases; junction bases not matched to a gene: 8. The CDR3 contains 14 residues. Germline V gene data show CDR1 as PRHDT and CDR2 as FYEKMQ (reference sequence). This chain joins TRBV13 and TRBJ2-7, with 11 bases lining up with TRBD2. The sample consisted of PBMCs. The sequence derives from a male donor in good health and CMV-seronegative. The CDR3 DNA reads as TGTGCCAGCAGGGCTAGCGGGGGGCCTACGGAGCAGTACTTC. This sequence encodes CASRASGGPTEQYF.